The rows below give T cell receptor beta chains drawn from one sample of a study of T cell changes during pregnancy in multiple sclerosis. The data were produced by immunoSEQ multiplex PCR, yet TCRdb's version contains in-frame clones alone and is incomplete. The sample yields about 93,000 clones, 85% to 95% seen once. Specimen: peripheral blood, collected after pregnancy. Receptors originate from a female donor with multiple sclerosis, enrolled in a pregnancy study. CDR3s leave out the opening cysteine and the closing phenylalanine or tryptophan. The order of the fields is J gene, V gene, clone size, D gene, CDR3 protein. D genes are given only for firm matches. A clone size is listed for some rows: how often the clone was seen (once, few, many), or a class if it is expanded.

j_gene: TRBJ2-3
v_gene: TRBV10-2
abundance: NA
d_gene: TRBD1
CDR3aa: ASSADRASLGTQY

j_gene: TRBJ1-4
v_gene: TRBV30
abundance: NA
d_gene: NA
CDR3aa: AWSVSPRGKLF

j_gene: TRBJ2-3
v_gene: TRBV29-1
abundance: NA
d_gene: NA
CDR3aa: SVRASATDTQY

j_gene: TRBJ1-2
v_gene: TRBV5-4
abundance: NA
d_gene: TRBD1
CDR3aa: ASSLDQAGGTYGYT

j_gene: TRBJ2-2
v_gene: TRBV7-3
abundance: NA
d_gene: TRBD2
CDR3aa: ASTRTSGGAFSPYHTGELF

j_gene: TRBJ2-5
v_gene: TRBV7-2
abundance: NA
d_gene: TRBD1
CDR3aa: ASSSGTVQETQY

j_gene: TRBJ1-1
v_gene: TRBV5-1
abundance: NA
d_gene: NA
CDR3aa: ASSPTTRNTEAF

j_gene: TRBJ1-2
v_gene: TRBV19
abundance: NA
d_gene: TRBD1
CDR3aa: ASSTGTARSNYGYT

j_gene: TRBJ1-6
v_gene: TRBV7-2
abundance: once
d_gene: NA
CDR3aa: ASSLAPTRLH

j_gene: TRBJ1-5
v_gene: TRBV19
abundance: NA
d_gene: NA
CDR3aa: ASSHRGTQGNQPQH

j_gene: TRBJ1-1
v_gene: TRBV20-1
abundance: few
d_gene: NA
CDR3aa: SVGANTEAF

j_gene: TRBJ2-1
v_gene: TRBV13
abundance: NA
d_gene: TRBD1
CDR3aa: ASTKYTGGKYNEQF

j_gene: TRBJ1-4
v_gene: TRBV9
abundance: few
d_gene: NA
CDR3aa: ASSATATNEKLF

j_gene: TRBJ1-5
v_gene: TRBV6-1
abundance: NA
d_gene: NA
CDR3aa: ASSDIGWRVNQPQH

j_gene: TRBJ2-5
v_gene: TRBV5-1
abundance: NA
d_gene: TRBD1
CDR3aa: ASSLGTGRETQY

j_gene: TRBJ2-1
v_gene: TRBV11-2
abundance: NA
d_gene: TRBD2
CDR3aa: ASSLGGGIRVIYEQF

j_gene: TRBJ2-7
v_gene: TRBV6-5
abundance: NA
d_gene: NA
CDR3aa: ASSYRDWGAGEQY

j_gene: TRBJ1-2
v_gene: TRBV27
abundance: NA
d_gene: NA
CDR3aa: ASSLSGDTIYGYT

j_gene: TRBJ2-2
v_gene: TRBV18
abundance: NA
d_gene: NA
CDR3aa: ASSPPDWSWKTGELF

j_gene: TRBJ2-3
v_gene: TRBV2
abundance: NA
d_gene: TRBD2
CDR3aa: ASSPLTGLAGGQY

j_gene: TRBJ1-1
v_gene: TRBV19
abundance: NA
d_gene: NA
CDR3aa: ASIRSFSGTEAF

j_gene: TRBJ2-1
v_gene: TRBV11-2
abundance: NA
d_gene: NA
CDR3aa: ASSLDPGITYNEQF

j_gene: TRBJ1-5
v_gene: TRBV5-1
abundance: once
d_gene: TRBD1
CDR3aa: ASSFGTDNQPQH

j_gene: TRBJ2-7
v_gene: TRBV2
abundance: NA
d_gene: NA
CDR3aa: ASSVTDRNYEQY

j_gene: TRBJ1-1
v_gene: TRBV4-3
abundance: NA
d_gene: TRBD1
CDR3aa: ASSQDQGGRAF

j_gene: TRBJ1-3
v_gene: TRBV4-2
abundance: NA
d_gene: TRBD1
CDR3aa: ASSQAGQGVSGNTIY

j_gene: TRBJ2-1
v_gene: TRBV30
abundance: NA
d_gene: NA
CDR3aa: AWSADRFNEQF

j_gene: TRBJ2-5
v_gene: TRBV7-9
abundance: NA
d_gene: NA
CDR3aa: ASSLVAGAQETQY

j_gene: TRBJ2-2
v_gene: TRBV19
abundance: NA
d_gene: TRBD2
CDR3aa: ASASGYSGELF

j_gene: TRBJ1-2
v_gene: TRBV25-1
abundance: NA
d_gene: NA
CDR3aa: ASTRAGHGYT

j_gene: TRBJ2-2
v_gene: TRBV2
abundance: NA
d_gene: TRBD2
CDR3aa: ASSWTSGFTGELF

j_gene: TRBJ1-3
v_gene: TRBV6-5
abundance: NA
d_gene: TRBD1
CDR3aa: ASSYSGQGVVDTIY

j_gene: TRBJ2-3
v_gene: TRBV5-4
abundance: NA
d_gene: NA
CDR3aa: ASSHTDTQY

j_gene: TRBJ2-1
v_gene: TRBV5-1
abundance: NA
d_gene: TRBD2
CDR3aa: ASASGVSSYNEQF

j_gene: TRBJ1-3
v_gene: TRBV6-6
abundance: NA
d_gene: NA
CDR3aa: ASSDTSGNTIY

j_gene: TRBJ2-7
v_gene: TRBV19
abundance: NA
d_gene: NA
CDR3aa: ASSIDRTGYEQY

j_gene: TRBJ2-3
v_gene: TRBV5-1
abundance: NA
d_gene: NA
CDR3aa: ASSLSGISTDTQY

j_gene: TRBJ2-1
v_gene: TRBV30
abundance: NA
d_gene: NA
CDR3aa: AWSPLWAGSYNEQF

j_gene: TRBJ2-3
v_gene: TRBV7-2
abundance: NA
d_gene: TRBD1
CDR3aa: ASSPLGQGTADTQY

j_gene: TRBJ1-1
v_gene: TRBV7-2
abundance: NA
d_gene: NA
CDR3aa: ASSLGGGRVIEAF

j_gene: TRBJ2-5
v_gene: TRBV5-6
abundance: NA
d_gene: NA
CDR3aa: ASSLGLAPLRTQY

j_gene: TRBJ1-1
v_gene: TRBV7-9
abundance: NA
d_gene: NA
CDR3aa: ASEENIEAF

j_gene: TRBJ1-2
v_gene: TRBV6-6
abundance: few
d_gene: TRBD1
CDR3aa: ASSWARGSDYGYT

j_gene: TRBJ1-5
v_gene: TRBV11-2
abundance: NA
d_gene: NA
CDR3aa: ASSLDGGAGPNQPQH

j_gene: TRBJ2-3
v_gene: TRBV6-4
abundance: NA
d_gene: TRBD2
CDR3aa: ASSPTTSPLTDTQY

j_gene: TRBJ2-7
v_gene: TRBV7-3
abundance: NA
d_gene: TRBD1
CDR3aa: ASSLIGQGYEQY